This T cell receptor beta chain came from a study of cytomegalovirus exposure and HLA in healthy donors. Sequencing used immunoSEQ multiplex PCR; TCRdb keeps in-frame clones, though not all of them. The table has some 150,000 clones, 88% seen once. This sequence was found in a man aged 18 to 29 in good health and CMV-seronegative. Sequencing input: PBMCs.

CDR3 sequence: CASSVATRNEQFF. The CDR3 DNA is TGTGCCAGCAGCGTAGCTACCAGGAATGAGCAGTTCTTC. The chain has TRBV9 and TRBJ2-1; no firm D call. Germline lookup yields CDR1 SGDLS and CDR2 YYNGEE. V was shortened by 0 bases and J by 7 bases, with 8 bases between the two germline ends. This CDR3 is 13 amino acids long. Complete variable domain (other parts from reference TRBV9 and TRBJ2-1): DSGVTQTPKHLITATGQRVTLRCSPRSGDLSVYWYQQSLDQGLQFLIQYYNGEERAKGNILERFSAQQFPDLHSELNLSSLELGDSALYFCASSVATRNEQFFGPGTRLTVL.